This T cell receptor beta chain was retrieved from a study of control samples from healthy donors and cancer patients. The data were produced by immunoSEQ multiplex PCR, yet TCRdb's version contains in-frame clones alone and is incomplete. The sample includes around 76,000 clones, around 90% of them seen just once. The CDR3 is 13 amino acids. Trimming removed 2 bases at V and 1 base at J, with 5 bases between. Germline lookup yields CDR1 SGHVS and CDR2 FQNEAQ. The TCR sequence derives from a woman aged 50 to 60 with colorectal cancer. The rearrangement uses TRBV7-8 and TRBJ1-1; no clear D gene. The sequenced material came from PBMCs. CDR3 region: CASSLKRNTEAFF. DNA of the CDR3: TGTGCCAGCAGCTTAAAGAGGAACACTGAAGCTTTCTTT.